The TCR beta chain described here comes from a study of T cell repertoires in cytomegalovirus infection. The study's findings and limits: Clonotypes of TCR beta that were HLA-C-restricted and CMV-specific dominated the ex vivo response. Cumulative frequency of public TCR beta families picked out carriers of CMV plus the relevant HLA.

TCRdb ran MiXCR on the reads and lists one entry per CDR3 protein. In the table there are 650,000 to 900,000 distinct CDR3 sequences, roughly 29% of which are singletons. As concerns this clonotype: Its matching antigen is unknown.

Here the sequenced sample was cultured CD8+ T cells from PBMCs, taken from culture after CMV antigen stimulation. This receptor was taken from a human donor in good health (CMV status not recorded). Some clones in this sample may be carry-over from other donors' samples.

The CDR3 coding sequence is TGTGCCAGCAGTCCCTCTGGCGGGGGCCCGGGTCCGGGTGAGCAGTTCTTC. Residues: CASSPSGGGPGPGEQFF. V gene TRBV7-6 combines with J gene TRBJ2-1, with TRBD2 as a possible D gene (7 bases). CDR1 SGHVS and CDR2 FNYEAQ come from the germline V gene. The CDR3 runs to 17 residues. Between the trimmed V and J ends, which lost 6 bases and 9 bases, there was a span of 27 bases.